This T cell receptor (beta chain) was identified during a study of Ad26.COV2.S vaccination and SARS-CoV-2 variants. Sample treatment: 19 received Ad26.COV2.S at low or high dose, single or two shots; several received placebo; per-sample allocation not given. Sample collection was performed on day 63 after the first vaccine or placebo injection. Libraries were prepared by immunoSEQ multiplex PCR; TCRdb keeps only in-frame clonotypes and omits some of them. The repertoire consists of approximately 410,000 clones, with roughly 90% occurring once and the leading ten covering about 1.7%. Germline V gives CDR1 KGHSH, CDR2 LQKENI. The CDR3 extends over 14 amino acids. V was trimmed by 3 bases and J by 3 bases, leaving 11 bases between them.

This sample comprised peripheral blood, obtained in a trial of Ad26.COV2.S vaccine versus placebo. This rearrangement joins TRBV18 to TRBJ2-5; maybe TRBD1 (6 bases). The receptor comes from a person aged 18 to 59 who received the Ad26.COV2.S COVID-19 vaccine or a placebo. The CDR3 region is CASSPQQGKETQYF. CDR3 sequence (DNA): TGTGCCAGCTCACCTCAACAGGGAAAAGAGACCCAGTACTTC.